These 15 T cell receptor beta chains were sequenced from one sample in a study of blood T cell repertoires in COVID-19. Clones were read by immunoSEQ multiplex PCR, and TCRdb kept only the in-frame ones, dropping some. Of 260,000 or so clones in the sample, 86% were seen once. Material: PBMCs or T cells enriched from blood (not recorded which). All receptors come from a man aged 18-30 years who had recovered from COVID-19.

The chain uses TRBV25-1 and TRBJ1-1; tentatively, D is TRBD1 (6 bases). The germline gives CDR1 MGHDK, CDR2 SYGVNS. The CDR3 has 16 amino acids. The ends were cut back, 1 base at V and 3 bases at J, with 15 bases in the middle. CDR3 sequence reads: CASSESGEGVYTEAFF. CDR3 sequence (DNA): TGTGCCAGCAGTGAATCAGGTGAGGGGGTTTACACTGAAGCTTTCTTT.

The rearrangement links TRBV12-3 or TRBV12-4 to TRBJ2-3; D not certain. V was clipped by 6 bases and J by 7 bases, with 5 bases between them. This CDR3 has 10 amino acids. The CDR3 nucleotides read TGTGCCAGCAGCAGGAATACGCAGTATTTT. Its translation is CASSRNTQYF.

This clone has more than one count but fewer than ten. This chain uses TRBV2 with TRBJ1-4; D unresolved. This CDR3 region has 14 residues. The V end lost 9 bases, the J end lost 0 bases, and 11 bases lay between the germline ends. Germline loops: CDR1 SNHLY, CDR2 FYNNEI. CDR3 in amino acids: CASDLAATNEKLFF. In DNA, the CDR3 is TGTGCCAGTGACCTCGCGGCAACTAATGAAAAACTGTTTTTT.

The genes are TRBV6-5 and TRBJ2-7; 7 bases agree with TRBD1. J was trimmed by 2 bases and V by 2 bases; bases with no gene match: 9. CDR3 length: 16 residues. Per the germline V gene, CDR1 is MNHEY and CDR2 is SVGAGI. The CDR3 sequence is CASSYRPGQRPYEQYF. As DNA, the CDR3 is TGTGCCAGCAGTTACCGACCGGGACAGAGGCCCTACGAGCAGTACTTC.

The rearrangement joins TRBV15 to TRBJ2-7; 8 bases line up with TRBD1. Germline CDR1 reads LNHNV; CDR2 reads YYDKDF (reference sequence). The CDR3 is 14 amino acids. V dropped 8 bases and J dropped 7; count of bases not matched to a gene: 13. CDR3 sequence (DNA): TGTGCCACCGCACCGGGACAGGCCGCGGGGGAGCAGTACTTC. Translation gives CATAPGQAAGEQYF.

The chain couples TRBV10-1 to TRBJ2-5, with 10 bases that match TRBD2. CDR1 and CDR2 from the germline V gene are WNHNN and SYGVQD (reference sequence). The CDR3 has 16 amino acids. With V trimmed by 4 bases and J by 0 bases, 5 bases remained unmatched. The CDR3 is CASSGAGGSNQETQYF. CDR3 sequence (DNA): TGCGCCAGCAGTGGAGCGGGAGGGTCGAACCAAGAGACCCAGTACTTC.

The chain has TRBV19 and TRBJ1-2; no clear D. There are 12 residues in the CDR3. The ends were cut back, 3 bases at V and 14 bases at J, with 16 bases in the middle. The germline CDR1 and CDR2 sequences are LNHDA and SQIVND (reference sequence). For the CDR3, the DNA is TGTGCCAGTAGTATCAATGTTCGGGAGCCTACCTTC. This translates into CASSINVREPTF.

In its sample, this clone was seen a few times. The chain couples TRBV11-3 to TRBJ2-2; D is possibly TRBD2 (6 bases). CDR1 is SGHNT and CDR2 is YENEEA in the germline V gene. Trimming removed 0 bases from V and 2 bases from J, with 13 bases in between. This CDR3 contains 17 residues. The CDR3 DNA sequence: TGTGCCAGCAGCTTAGATCAGTTTAGCGGCAACACCGGGGAGCTGTTTTTT. This translates into CASSLDQFSGNTGELFF.

The genes are TRBV4-1 and TRBJ2-1; TRBD2 agrees at 10 bases. This CDR3 has 15 amino acids. The germline CDR1 and CDR2 sequences are MGHRA and YSYEKL. The J segment lost 4 bases and the V segment lost 6 bases, leaving 6 bases of the junction unmatched. The CDR3 spells CASRARAGGYNEQFF. As DNA, the CDR3 is TGCGCCAGCAGGGCTCGAGCGGGGGGGTACAATGAGCAGTTCTTC.

This clone was seen just once. The J gene is TRBJ2-7, the V gene TRBV18, with D perhaps matching TRBD2 (7 bases). The germline V gene encodes CDR1 KGHSH and CDR2 LQKENI. CDR3 length: 16 residues. V lost 1 base to trimming and J lost 3 bases, with 16 bases between them. The CDR3 DNA is TGTGCCAGCTCACCACAAGCGGGACAAAGATTCTACGAGCAGTACTTC. Its protein is CASSPQAGQRFYEQYF. Together with reference TRBV18 and TRBJ2-7, the CDR3 gives the full variable domain: NAGVMQNPRHLVRRRGQEARLRCSPMKGHSHVYWYRQLPEEGLKFMVYLQKENIIDESGMPKERFSAEFPKEGPSILRIQQVVRGDSAAYFCASSPQAGQRFYEQYFGPGTRLTVT.

The chain uses TRBV30 and TRBJ2-1; no firm D call. Trimming left V 2 bases short and J 8 bases short, with 13 bases between. The CDR3 consists of 13 residues. CDR1 is GTSNPN and CDR2 is SVGIG in the germline V gene (reference sequence). The DNA of the CDR3 is TGTGCCTGGAGTACCCGGGTCTCGTATGAGCAGTTCTTC. Translated, it gives CAWSTRVSYEQFF.

The chain employs TRBV14 and TRBJ1-1, with D perhaps TRBD1 (5 bases). CDR3 size: 19 residues. The V end was cut by 0 bases, the J end by 0 bases, with 20 bases between. Germline V gene data show CDR1 as SGHDN and CDR2 as FVKESK. The CDR3 DNA reads TGTGCCAGCAGCCAAGATCAAACGCCGGGACGGGAGATGAACACTGAAGCTTTCTTT. Amino acid sequence: CASSQDQTPGREMNTEAFF.

The chain has TRBV30 and TRBJ2-7; D remains unclear. This CDR3 comprises 11 residues. CDR1 and CDR2 from the germline V gene are GTSNPN and SVGIG (reference sequence). V was pared by 1 base and J by 7 bases, with 8 bases between. This CDR3 is CAWSGAREQYF. The DNA of the CDR3 is TGTGCCTGGAGTGGGGCACGGGAGCAGTACTTC.

The V and J genes are TRBV2 and TRBJ2-7; TRBD2 might be the D (5 bases). The CDR3 extends over 12 amino acids. Per germline, CDR1 SNHLY and CDR2 FYNNEI. The V end lost 10 bases, the J end lost 3 bases, and 13 bases lay between the germline ends. The CDR3 DNA follows: TGTGCCACCACTACACGGGACTACGAGCAGTACTTC. Protein sequence: CATTTRDYEQYF.

The chain is built from TRBV5-4 and TRBJ1-3; D remains ambiguous. Between the trimmed V and J ends, which lost 0 bases and 0 bases, there was a span of 10 bases. CDR1 is SGHNT and CDR2 is YYREEE in the germline V gene (reference sequence). There are 16 residues in the CDR3. As DNA, the CDR3 is TGTGCCAGCAGCTTGGCCGTCACTCTCTCTGGAAACACCATATATTTT. Translation: CASSLAVTLSGNTIYF.